This record looks at one T cell receptor beta chain sequence and its context. There are many counts of this clonotype. The specificity of this receptor is unknown. No base quality values were provided; no much bigger clone lies one nucleotide off. This specimen belongs to a study of glioma-infiltrating T cells (TCRdb year 2016). For the wider study: Low-grade gliomas were represented by WHO grade II oligodendrogliomas or astrocytomas, and glioblastomas were represented by WHO grade IV tumors that were sampled at initial rather than recurrent diagnosis. Dexamethasone was administered to glioma patients for six or fewer days before surgery. Blood libraries targeted about 4.5- to 11-fold sequencing coverage of 950,000 to 1,000,000 peripheral T cells. Sequencing of TCR alpha- and beta-chain repertoires was performed on glioma tissue, on non-neoplastic brain tissue, and on matched peripheral blood mononuclear cells. To measure divergence between tissue and blood T-cell populations, each tissue-infiltrating repertoire was compared with the peripheral blood repertoire of the same patient. Three low-grade glioma patients, seven to nine primary glioblastoma patients, and three non-glioma patients who contributed non-neoplastic brain tissue made up the paired cohort. Results and caveats for the whole study, not just this receptor: Patients with low tissue-blood divergence were marked by a signature set of shared blood CDR3 motifs, and that set was depleted in highly divergent patients. Tissue and blood shared very few CDR3 sequences, a result attributed to high CDR3 diversity and limited sampling. Small numbers underpinned the group comparisons: under ten glioblastoma patients, three low-grade glioma patients and three non-neoplastic patients. VJ-independent divergence between tissue and blood was below expectation in non-neoplastic patients but above expectation in all gliomas, especially low-grade gliomas.

TCR alpha and beta CDR3 regions were amplified with the iRepertoire nested amplicon-rescue multiplex PCR (arm-PCR) platform from RNA. The input for one-step reverse transcription and amplification was about 95-450 ng of either tissue mRNA or PBMC total RNA. Following bead purification, Illumina adapters were added through a secondary multiplex PCR, and the libraries were then gel-purified between 200 and 400 bp. Internal 6-nucleotide barcodes were carried by the libraries and were used for demultiplexing. Libraries were sequenced on an Illumina MiSeq with 2x220 or 2x250 nucleotide paired-end reads. From the authors' description of their analysis: Paired reads were merged with FLASH 1.2.11 and aligned to the GRCh37 human genome with BWA-MEM before extracting TRA and TRB reads. For V and J assignment, an IMGT-derived reference of cassette sequences and CDR3 motifs that included pseudogenes was used. Three-frame translation of reads was performed, and productive CDR3s were defined as those with a C...FGXG motif and no stop codons. Clonotypes were defined as unique combinations of V-J cassette pair and CDR3 amino acid sequence. Filtering of reads was based on Hamming distance, with the threshold set by the sequence error rate of each sample in mapped regions. TCRdb redid the processing of the public reads, applying fastp at Q25 and MiXCR, and retained in-frame beta chains. Each entry is one CDR3 protein sequence, shown with its most common DNA and genes. TCRdb's processing, not the authors' own work, is the source of the V and J calls. For this sample there are 400,000 or so distinct CDR3 sequences; 35% to 45% appear just once. The ten largest clones represent 12% of the sample.

Looking up the germline V gene yields CDR1 MNHEY and CDR2 SVGEGT. The CDR3 sequence holds 12 residues, the cysteine and phenylalanine included. Only the CDR3 DNA stays, 36 bases, in frame from base 1. V drops 2 bases and J drops 8 bases, leaving 7 bases in between. Surgical brain or tumor specimens were cryofrozen in liquid nitrogen immediately after resection, and peripheral blood cells were collected concurrently. Rearrangement joined TRBV6-2 or TRBV6-3 to TRBJ2-1, with the D gene uncertain. This receptor was taken from a human donor with low-grade glioma or glioblastoma, undergoing nonglioma brain surgery, or in good health (not recorded which). Sequencing was performed on glioma tissue, nonneoplastic brain tissue, or PBMCs (not recorded which). The CDR3 region has the sequence CASSYGAYEQFF. The bases read TGTGCCAGCAGTTACGGAGCCTATGAGCAGTTCTTC.